Each of the 28 T cell receptor beta chains below was sequenced from the same sample in a study of blood T cell repertoires in COVID-19. The data were produced by immunoSEQ multiplex PCR, yet TCRdb's version contains in-frame clones alone and is incomplete. The sample has a few hundred thousand clones, 70% to 90% seen once. Sequencing was done on a sample of PBMCs or T cells enriched from blood (not recorded which). Receptors were obtained from a woman aged 18-29 years who had recovered from COVID-19.

The rearrangement uses TRBV7-9 and TRBJ2-7, with 7 bases aligning to TRBD1. The length of the CDR3 is 18 residues. CDR1 and CDR2 (germline): SEHNR, FQNEAQ (reference sequence). With V trimmed by 5 bases and J by 1 base, 17 bases remained unmatched. CDR3 amino acids: CASSPTGTVSLKSYEQYF. The CDR3 DNA reads as TGTGCCAGCAGCCCCACCGGGACAGTTTCTCTAAAATCCTACGAGCAGTACTTC.

The rearrangement links TRBV5-1 to TRBJ1-1, with 9 bases matching TRBD1. Germline lookup yields CDR1 SGHRS and CDR2 YFSETQ. This CDR3 contains 15 residues. V lost 2 bases and J lost 3; bases outside the gene matches: 5. Here the CDR3 DNA reads TGCGCCAGCAGCTTAGGGGACAGGGTGGACACTGAAGCTTTCTTT. It codes for CASSLGDRVDTEAFF.

The chain recombines TRBV28 with TRBJ2-7; a possible D gene is TRBD1 (6 bases). This CDR3 comprises 13 residues. Germline assignment: CDR1 MDHEN and CDR2 SYDVKM. The V and J ends lost 6 bases and 1 base respectively, with 10 bases between them. CDR3 coding DNA: TGTGCCAGCAGATGGACAGAATCCTACGAGCAGTACTTC. Residues: CASRWTESYEQYF.

Only a few counts were recorded for this clone. The genes are TRBV5-1 and TRBJ2-5, with D hard to call. V was cut by 5 bases and J by 1 base, with 12 bases left in between. The CDR3 totals 14 residues. Germline values: CDR1 SGHRS, CDR2 YFSETQ. CDR3 sequence: CASRRNGPQETQYF. DNA of the CDR3: TGCGCCAGCAGGAGGAACGGCCCCCAAGAGACCCAGTACTTC.

This chain links TRBV4-1 with TRBJ2-1; no firm D call. Trimming removed 0 bases at V and 6 bases at J, with 15 bases between. The CDR3 is made up of 16 amino acids. CDR1 and CDR2 from the germline V gene are MGHRA and YSYEKL. The CDR3 spells CASSQDSIVFLNEQFF. The CDR3 region has the DNA TGCGCCAGCAGCCAAGATAGTATAGTTTTTCTCAATGAGCAGTTCTTC.

The chain employs TRBV6-6 and TRBJ1-2, with a weak D call TRBD1 (6 bases). This CDR3 has 17 residues. Trimming stripped 5 bases from V and 6 bases from J, with 25 bases between. From germline, CDR1 is MNHNY and CDR2 SVGAGI (reference sequence). The CDR3 bases are TGTGCCAGCAGTCCTTTTAGCCGGGACACAGGTTACGATGGCTACACCTTC. This gives the protein CASSPFSRDTGYDGYTF.

CDR3 nucleotides: TGTGCCACCAGTGACCCGATGGGACAGGGAGACCACAATGAGCAGTTCTTC. Translated: CATSDPMGQGDHNEQFF. V usage is TRBV24-1 and J usage is TRBJ2-1; 9 positions match TRBD1. CDR3 length: 17 residues. CDR1 KGHDR and CDR2 SFDVKD come from the germline V gene. V dropped 4 bases and J dropped 5; count of bases not matched to a gene: 11.

J is TRBJ1-5 and V is TRBV7-2, with TRBD1 as a possible D gene (6 bases). Trimming pared 3 bases from V and 6 bases from J, leaving 12 bases between. The germline gives CDR1 SGHTA, CDR2 FQGNSA. The CDR3 spans 14 residues. CDR3 sequence reads: CASSLGHQSQPQHF. The CDR3 coding sequence is TGTGCCAGCAGCTTGGGACATCAAAGTCAGCCCCAGCATTTT.

The chain is built from TRBV19 and TRBJ1-6; 8 nucleotides agree with TRBD1. Germline lookup yields CDR1 LNHDA and CDR2 SQIVND (reference sequence). V dropped 4 bases and J dropped 14; count of bases not matched to a gene: 10. The CDR3 contains 14 residues. In DNA form, the CDR3 reads TGTGCCAGTAGTAGTTGGCAGGGGGCTCAGGCCCTCCACTTT. Translating it yields CASSSWQGAQALHF.

This clone was seen a few times. The chain carries TRBV7-2 and TRBJ1-2, with unresolved D. The length of the CDR3 is 13 residues. Germline values: CDR1 SGHTA, CDR2 FQGNSA. The V end lost 3 bases, the J end lost 8 bases, and 13 bases lay between the germline ends. The CDR3 loop is CASSLVGRKGYTF. Here the CDR3 DNA reads TGTGCCAGCAGCTTGGTAGGGAGAAAGGGCTACACCTTC.

Of note for this clone: A read error may account for a junction end that differs from germline. The chain combines TRBV7-7 with TRBJ2-3; TRBD1 might be the D (5 bases). Germline V CDR1 and CDR2: SSHAT, FNYEAQ (reference sequence). The CDR3 sequence is 14 residues long. In nucleotides, the CDR3 is TGTGCTAGCAGCCCTGGACATTACGGGGATACGCAGTATTTT. Translated, it gives CASSPGHYGDTQYF.

The chain is built from TRBV5-5 and TRBJ2-2; the D gene is possibly TRBD1 (5 bases). The CDR3 is 12 residues long. The V end lost 0 bases, the J end lost 17 bases, and 14 bases lay between the germline ends. The V gene's germline CDR1 is SGHKS and CDR2 YYEKEE (reference sequence). CDR3 bases: TGTGCCAGCAGCTTGGACCAGGGCAGTGCTTTTTTT. The encoded protein is CASSLDQGSAFF.

V is TRBV11-3 and J is TRBJ2-5, with 11 nucleotides matching TRBD2. The germline gives CDR1 SGHNT, CDR2 YENEEA. The CDR3 spans 14 residues. After removal of 5 bases from V and 3 bases from J, the junction contained 2 bases not matched to a gene. CDR3 DNA sequence: TGTGCCAGCAGCGCGGGACTAGCGGAAGAGACCCAGTACTTC. The encoded protein is CASSAGLAEETQYF.

The chain has TRBV19 and TRBJ1-4, with D maybe TRBD1 (5 bases). CDR1 and CDR2 (germline): LNHDA, SQIVND (reference sequence). The CDR3 runs 13 residues. V was pared by 3 bases and J by 7 bases, with 9 bases between. CDR3 bases: TGTGCCAGTAGTATGCGACAGACTGAAAAACTGTTTTTT. It is translated as CASSMRQTEKLFF.

V and J are TRBV9 and TRBJ2-7, with 8 nucleotides matching TRBD1. Germline V gene data show CDR1 as SGDLS and CDR2 as YYNGEE. CDR3 length equals 16 residues. After removal of 3 bases from V and 2 bases from J, the junction contained 10 bases not matched to a gene. CDR3 amino acids: CASSGGQGSSTYEQYF. The CDR3 DNA reads as TGTGCCAGCAGCGGAGGACAGGGCTCCTCTACCTACGAGCAGTACTTC. Complete variable domain (other parts from reference TRBV9 and TRBJ2-7): DSGVTQTPKHLITATGQRVTLRCSPRSGDLSVYWYQQSLDQGLQFLIQYYNGEERAKGNILERFSAQQFPDLHSELNLSSLELGDSALYFCASSGGQGSSTYEQYFGPGTRLTVT.

The J gene is TRBJ2-3, the V gene TRBV2, with 10 bases aligning to TRBD1. From germline, CDR1 is SNHLY and CDR2 FYNNEI. Trimming removed 6 bases from V and 4 bases from J; junction bases left unmatched: 7. The CDR3 is made up of 15 amino acids. In DNA form, the CDR3 reads TGTGCCAGCAGGGAGACAGGGGGCATCGCAGATACGCAGTATTTT. Translated, it gives CASRETGGIADTQYF.

A word on this clone: At one end, the junction sequence differs from germline, possibly due to a read error. The chain combines TRBV12-3 or TRBV12-4 with TRBJ1-2; possible D gene TRBD1, 5 bases. CDR3 length: 13 residues. The CDR3, as DNA: TGTGCCACCAGTCACGGGGGAGACTATGGCTACACCTTC. It yields the protein CATSHGGDYGYTF.

This chain connects TRBV19 to TRBJ2-1; weak D call: TRBD1 (6 bases). This CDR3 region has 15 residues. CDR1 is LNHDA, CDR2 SQIVND, per germline (reference sequence). Trimming shortened V by 1 base and J by 2 bases, and 9 bases separated the two germline ends. The CDR3 nucleotides are TGTGCCAGTAGTATAGGGGGGCAACCCTACAATGAGCAGTTCTTC. It encodes CASSIGGQPYNEQFF.

The V and J genes are TRBV27 and TRBJ2-2, with 7 nucleotides matching TRBD2. V was pared by 6 bases and J by 3 bases, with 16 bases of the junction left unmatched. Germline V gene data show CDR1 as MNHEY and CDR2 as SMNVEV (reference sequence). This CDR3 has 18 residues. As DNA, the CDR3 is TGTGCCAGCAGAAGACAAAGGCCTAAGCGGGGCGACACCGGGGAGCTGTTTTTT. Translating gives CASRRQRPKRGDTGELFF.

In this sample, this clone turned up once. The chain couples TRBV19 to TRBJ1-1; D perhaps matches TRBD1 (6 bases). Germline values: CDR1 LNHDA, CDR2 SQIVND (reference sequence). The CDR3 has 15 residues. Trimming removed 5 bases at V and 3 bases at J, with 16 bases between. The CDR3 sequence is CASSFGQTSHTEAFF. In nucleotides, the CDR3 is TGTGCCAGTAGTTTTGGACAGACATCTCACACTGAAGCTTTCTTT.

This clone was detected only once. The chain carries TRBV6-5 and TRBJ1-2, with TRBD1 matching 10 bases. Germline lookup yields CDR1 MNHEY and CDR2 SVGAGI. J was trimmed by 7 bases and V by 8 bases; bases with no gene match: 7. CDR3 length equals 13 residues. The CDR3 region is CASRGQGMGGYTF. CDR3 DNA: TGTGCCAGCCGGGGACAGGGGATGGGTGGCTACACCTTC.

The chain couples TRBV11-2 to TRBJ2-7; TRBD1 aligns across 7 bases. From germline, CDR1 is SGHAT and CDR2 FQNNGV. V trimming: 1 base; J trimming: 2 bases; junction bases outside the gene matches: 5. CDR3 length: 15 residues. The CDR3: CASSLGQGRTYEQYF. DNA for the CDR3: TGTGCCAGCAGCTTAGGACAGGGTAGGACCTACGAGCAGTACTTC.

The V and J genes are TRBV2 and TRBJ2-3; D remains unclear. CDR3 length: 14 residues. Trimming shortened V by 3 bases and J by 2 bases, and 9 bases separated the two germline ends. Germline V gene data show CDR1 as SNHLY and CDR2 as FYNNEI. The CDR3 sequence: CASSDVSYTDTQYF. The CDR3 region has the DNA TGTGCCAGCAGTGATGTATCCTACACAGATACGCAGTATTTT.

V gene TRBV7-9 combines with J gene TRBJ1-1; D may be TRBD1 (5 bases). From germline, CDR1 is SEHNR and CDR2 FQNEAQ (reference sequence). The CDR3 length is 17 residues. Between the trimmed V and J ends, which lost 1 base and 3 bases, there was a span of 18 bases. This CDR3 is CASSLGGGRRGHTEAFF. CDR3 in DNA: TGTGCCAGCAGCTTAGGGGGAGGAAGGAGGGGCCACACTGAAGCTTTCTTT.

This clone was counted a single time. CDR3 DNA sequence: TGTGCCACCCTGTATCAGGGGGCTGAGACCCAGTACTTC. It is translated as CATLYQGAETQYF. The V call is TRBV7-9, the J call TRBJ2-5; 8 bases are a match to TRBD1. V lost 10 bases to trimming and J lost 5 bases; unmatched junction nucleotides: 9. Looked up from germline, CDR1 is SEHNR and CDR2 is FQNEAQ (reference sequence). This CDR3 is 13 amino acids long.

J is TRBJ2-5 and V is TRBV18; TRBD2 is a possible D gene (6 bases). CDR1 KGHSH and CDR2 LQKENI come from the germline V gene. The CDR3 is 14 residues long. V lost 3 bases to trimming and J lost 1 base, with 9 bases between them. The CDR3 loop is CASSPGLTQETQYF. The CDR3 DNA reads as TGTGCCAGCTCACCGGGACTCACCCAAGAGACCCAGTACTTC.

The CDR3 here is CASSASEDGRGIYEQYF. The CDR3 region has the DNA TGTGCCAGCAGCGCATCGGAAGACGGGAGGGGAATATACGAGCAGTACTTC. The V gene is TRBV9, the J gene TRBJ2-7; TRBD2 matches 8 bases. Trimming removed 3 bases from V and 4 bases from J; junction bases left unmatched: 15. The CDR3 runs to 17 residues. Germline-derived CDR1 and CDR2 are SGDLS and YYNGEE.

V gene TRBV30 combines with J gene TRBJ1-5, with D possibly being TRBD1 (5 bases). Germline CDR1 is GTSNPN and CDR2 is SVGIG (reference sequence). V lost 1 base and J 5 bases, leaving 9 bases between the germline ends. The CDR3 runs 13 residues. The CDR3 sequence: CAWSGDRDQPQHF. In DNA form, the CDR3 reads TGTGCCTGGAGTGGTGACAGAGATCAGCCCCAGCATTTT.